One sample yielded the 30 T cell receptor beta chains listed below, sequenced in a study of neurological immune-mediated disorders. TCRdb re-derived calls from the 5' RACE reads in MiXCR, one entry per CDR3 protein. The table includes tens of thousands of distinct CDR3 sequences, approximately 4.1% detected once. The sequenced sample was PBMCs. These receptors were obtained from a man aged 45-65 years with multiple sclerosis.

This chain links TRBV6-1 with TRBJ2-1; 10 bases are shared with TRBD1. The trim removed 10 bases at V and 7 bases at J, leaving 13 bases unmatched. This CDR3 is 15 amino acids long. Germline CDR1 reads MNHNS; CDR2 reads SASEGT. CDR3 residues: CATKSAGQGWNEQFF. The DNA of the CDR3 is TGTGCCACCAAATCGGCGGGACAGGGGTGGAATGAGCAGTTCTTC.

This clonotype was seen repeatedly, ten times or more. The chain couples TRBV7-6 to TRBJ1-1, with a possible D match to TRBD1 (5 bases). V dropped 1 base and J dropped 5 bases, with 14 bases sitting between them. This CDR3 spans 15 amino acids. Germline V gene data show CDR1 as SGHVS and CDR2 as FNYEAQ. Here the CDR3 reads CASSLVDTGRTEAFF. CDR3 sequence (DNA): TGTGCCAGCAGCTTAGTGGACACAGGTCGGACTGAAGCTTTCTTT.

On this clonotype: A much larger clone is a single base away; this may be a read error. Since the CDR3 does not end with the conserved phenylalanine or tryptophan, this likely comes from a read error. This chain joins TRBV28 and TRBJ1-1; D ambiguous. Trimming stripped 7 bases from V and 1 base from J, with 10 bases between. Per the germline V gene, CDR1 is MDHEN and CDR2 is SYDVKM. This CDR3 spans 13 amino acids. CDR3 bases: TGTGCCAGCACCCTAGACACGAACACTGAAGCTTTCATT. It specifies CASTLDTNTEAFI.

This clonotype was detected ten times or more. The chain recombines TRBV6-1 with TRBJ1-2, with a weak D call TRBD1 (6 bases). The ends were cut back, 5 bases at V and 4 bases at J, with 11 bases in the middle. The CDR3 has 13 residues. In germline, CDR1 is MNHNS, CDR2 SASEGT. This CDR3 reads CASSTGQFYGYTF. CDR3 nucleotide sequence: TGTGCCAGCAGTACCGGACAGTTCTATGGCTACACCTTC.

V usage is TRBV9 and J usage is TRBJ1-6; D gene uncertain. The CDR3 extends over 14 amino acids. Germline CDR1 and CDR2: SGDLS and YYNGEE. The V and J ends lost 1 base and 7 bases respectively, with 9 bases between them. Here the CDR3 reads CASSVRWENSPLHF. The CDR3 nucleotides are TGTGCCAGCAGCGTAAGGTGGGAGAATTCACCCCTCCACTTT.

This clonotype has ten or more counts. The chain links TRBV7-2 to TRBJ1-2; 7 positions agree with TRBD1. The CDR3 runs 12 residues. The germline gives CDR1 SGHTA, CDR2 FQGNSA. V trimming: 5 bases; J trimming: 3 bases; junction bases outside the gene matches: 0. The CDR3 coding sequence is TGTGCCAGCAGCCAGGGGGACTATGGCTACACCTTC. Amino acids: CASSQGDYGYTF. The full variable domain, in which reference TRBV7-2 and TRBJ1-2 provide the parts outside the CDR3, is GAGVSQSPSNKVTEKGKDVELRCDPISGHTALYWYRQSLGQGLEFLIYFQGNSAPDKSGLPSDRFSAERTGGSVSTLTIQRTQQEDSAVYLCASSQGDYGYTFGSGTRLTVV.

In this sample, this clonotype turned up many times. The chain is built from TRBV5-1 and TRBJ1-1, with TRBD1 matching over 11 bases. The CDR3 contains 15 residues. V lost 4 bases and J lost 4; bases outside the gene matches: 6. Per the germline V gene, CDR1 is SGHRS and CDR2 is YFSETQ. CDR3 sequence (DNA): TGCGCCAGCAGCCAACGGACAGGGGGCCTCACTGAAGCTTTCTTT. Translating gives CASSQRTGGLTEAFF.

In this sample, this clonotype turned up many times. This sequence joins TRBV6-6 and TRBJ2-7; 7 bases map to TRBD1. The V and J ends lost 5 bases and 1 base, in that order; junction bases with no gene match: 17. CDR3 length: 18 residues. Germline V gene lookup returns CDR1 MNHNY and CDR2 SVGAGI (reference sequence). CDR3 protein: CASSIDRAFGLGSYEQYV. As DNA, the CDR3 is TGTGCCAGCAGTATAGACAGGGCTTTCGGGTTAGGGTCCTACGAGCAGTACGTC.

J is TRBJ1-1 and V is TRBV20-1; D is unresolved. The CDR3 totals 15 residues. Looked up from germline, CDR1 is DFQATT and CDR2 is SNEGSKA (reference sequence). Trimming removed 0 bases at V and 0 bases at J, with 11 bases between. CDR3 protein: CSARDRPRMNTEAFF. The CDR3, as DNA: TGCAGTGCTAGAGATAGGCCCAGAATGAACACTGAAGCTTTCTTT.

This clonotype was seen repeatedly, ten times or more. The V call is TRBV12-3 or TRBV12-4, the J call TRBJ1-2, with TRBD1 matching over 7 bases. The ends lost 3 bases at V and 2 bases at J; junction bases unmatched: 3. CDR3 length equals 14 residues. The CDR3 region is CASSFSTGNYGYTF. CDR3 nucleotide sequence: TGTGCCAGCAGTTTCTCGACAGGGAACTATGGCTACACCTTC.

This clonotype was seen many times. V is TRBV7-2 and J is TRBJ2-2; 8 bases agree with TRBD2. Germline CDR1 SGHTA, CDR2 FQGNSA. The CDR3 sequence is 17 residues long. V was pared by 5 bases and J by 1 base, with 9 bases of the junction left unmatched. The CDR3 nucleotides read TGTGCCAGCAGCCGTCGGGCTAGCGGGCTGAACACCGGGGAGCTGTTTTTT. Translation gives CASSRRASGLNTGELFF.

Remarks on this clonotype: One junction end does not reproduce the germline sequence, and a read error may be involved. This chain uses TRBV19 with TRBJ1-5, with 7 bases matching TRBD1. The CDR3 is 16 residues long. Per the germline V gene, CDR1 is LNHDA and CDR2 is SQIVND (reference sequence). The DNA for the CDR3 is TGTGCCAGTAGTAAAACCGGGACAGTTAGCAATCAGCCCCAGAATTTT. Protein sequence: CASSKTGTVSNQPQNF.

The table lists this clonotype with many counts. The gene calls are TRBV20-1 and TRBJ2-2; D may correspond to TRBD1 or TRBD2 (5 bases each). The CDR3 consists of 13 residues. Trimming cost V 5 bases and J 5 bases, with 12 bases left between them. Germline lookup yields CDR1 DFQATT and CDR2 SNEGSKA (reference sequence). The CDR3: CSAAGTGTGELFF. The CDR3 DNA reads as TGCAGTGCTGCCGGGACGGGGACCGGGGAGCTGTTTTTT.

This clonotype has ten or more counts. This sequence joins TRBV6-1 and TRBJ2-7; weak D call: TRBD2 (6 bases). CDR3 length: 13 amino acids. From germline, CDR1 is MNHNS and CDR2 SASEGT. V was pared by 2 bases and J by 6 bases, with 11 bases between. The CDR3 sequence: CASSELGEVEQYV. DNA for the CDR3: TGTGCCAGCAGTGAACTTGGGGAGGTCGAGCAGTACGTC.

This clonotype was seen repeatedly, ten times or more. The chain combines TRBV12-3 or TRBV12-4 with TRBJ2-3; D is unresolved. The CDR3 extends over 12 amino acids. Trimming removed 6 bases from V and 3 bases from J, with 7 bases in between. For the CDR3, the DNA is TGTGCCAGCAGACTGGGTACAGATACGCAGTATTTT. Its translation: CASRLGTDTQYF.

Many counts were recorded for this clonotype. The J gene is TRBJ2-5, the V gene TRBV20-1, with a possible D match to TRBD1 (5 bases). Trimming stripped 5 bases from V and 5 bases from J, with 12 bases between. CDR3 length equals 12 residues. Germline CDR1 and CDR2: DFQATT and SNEGSKA (reference sequence). The CDR3 DNA reads as TGCAGTGCTCCAGGGTTCGATGAGACCCAGTACTTC. This codes for CSAPGFDETQYF.

In this sample, this clonotype turned up many times. The chain recombines TRBV6-2 or TRBV6-3 with TRBJ1-6, with 8 bases aligning to TRBD1. The V and J ends lost 5 bases and 10 bases, in that order; junction bases with no gene match: 13. Germline assignment: CDR1 MNHEY and CDR2 SVGEGT. The length of the CDR3 is 16 residues. In DNA, the CDR3 is TGTGCCAGCAGTCCCCGGACGACAGGGGTAACATCACCCCTCCACTTT. This translates into CASSPRTTGVTSPLHF.

The table lists this clonotype with many counts. The chain recombines TRBV20-1 with TRBJ1-4; D gene uncertain. The CDR3 totals 15 residues. Trimming left V 0 bases short and J 7 bases short, with 15 bases between. Germline-derived CDR1 and CDR2 are DFQATT and SNEGSKA (reference sequence). This CDR3 reads CSARDPDGGLEKLFF. CDR3 DNA sequence: TGCAGTGCTAGAGACCCGGATGGCGGGCTTGAAAAACTGTTTTTT.

This clonotype appeared many times. The rearrangement uses TRBV6-1 and TRBJ2-7; D is unclear. V was pared by 10 bases and J by 1 base, with 11 bases between. Germline CDR1 reads MNHNS; CDR2 reads SASEGT. This CDR3 is 12 amino acids long. The DNA for the CDR3 is TGTGCCATCAGGACGGGTTCCTACGAGCAGTACGTC. Translation gives CAIRTGSYEQYV.

This clonotype was observed at least ten times. CDR3 residues: CASSYRQTGELFF. The CDR3 bases are TGTGCCAGCAGTTACCGACAGACCGGGGAGCTGTTTTTT. The chain employs TRBV6-5 and TRBJ2-2; TRBD1 might be the D (5 bases). The CDR3 sequence is 13 residues long. In germline, CDR1 is MNHEY, CDR2 SVGAGI. V was trimmed by 2 bases and J by 5 bases, leaving 6 bases between them.

This chain connects TRBV15 to TRBJ2-2; no firm D call. Germline V lookup: CDR1 LNHNV, CDR2 YYDKDF (reference sequence). This CDR3 is 15 amino acids long. V gave up 3 bases and J gave up 4 bases, with 12 bases separating them. CDR3 residues: CATSSPKKTTGELFF. CDR3 in DNA: TGTGCCACCAGCAGCCCTAAAAAAACCACCGGGGAGCTGTTTTTT.

The table lists this clonotype with many counts. The chain recombines TRBV20-1 with TRBJ2-7; no firm D call. V lost 6 bases and J 4 bases, leaving 19 bases between the germline ends. The CDR3 contains 14 residues. From germline, CDR1 is DFQATT and CDR2 SNEGSKA (reference sequence). DNA for the CDR3: TGCAGTGCCAGAAGGGATAAGGTCGGGTACGAGCAGTACGTC. Its translation: CSARRDKVGYEQYV.

This clonotype showed up many times. The CDR3 DNA reads TGTGCCAGCAGTTACTCTAGAGGGTTTAATCTAGTCAACACCGGGGAGCTGTTTTTT. It encodes CASSYSRGFNLVNTGELFF. The chain couples TRBV6-5 to TRBJ2-2; tentative D call: TRBD2 (5 bases). There are 19 residues in the CDR3. Trimming pared 0 bases from V and 2 bases from J, leaving 19 bases between. The germline gives CDR1 MNHEY, CDR2 SVGAGI.

This clonotype was picked up many times. The CDR3 bases are TGCAGTGTTCCGGCGAACACTGAAGCTTTCTTT. Translating it yields CSVPANTEAFF. The rearrangement links TRBV20-1 to TRBJ1-1; D is undetermined. Trimming cost V 7 bases and J 1 base, with 7 bases left between them. This CDR3 is built from 11 residues. Germline CDR1 and CDR2: DFQATT and SNEGSKA (reference sequence).

Many counts were recorded for this clonotype. CDR3 region: CASSFLRDSSYEQYV. The DNA for the CDR3 is TGTGCCAGCAGTTTCCTTAGGGATAGCTCCTACGAGCAGTACGTC. J is TRBJ2-7 and V is TRBV2; no reliable D call. The CDR3 has 15 residues. Trimming left V 5 bases short and J 0 bases short, with 14 bases between. From germline, CDR1 is SNHLY and CDR2 FYNNEI.

The sample holds many counts of this clonotype. This chain links TRBV5-1 with TRBJ2-1, with 14 positions matching TRBD2. The junction had 6 bases not matched to a gene; V was cut back by 3 bases and J by 1 base. This CDR3 is built from 18 residues. Germline V gene lookup returns CDR1 SGHRS and CDR2 YFSETQ. CDR3 amino acids: CASSSRLAGGNSYNEQFF. The CDR3 DNA reads TGCGCCAGCAGCTCCAGACTAGCGGGGGGGAATTCCTACAATGAGCAGTTCTTC. The complete variable domain, with remaining parts taken from reference TRBV5-1 and TRBJ2-1, reads KAGVTQTPRYLIKTRGQQVTLSCSPISGHRSVSWYQQTPGQGLQFLFEYFSETQRNKGNFPGRFSGRQFSNSRSEMNVSTLELGDSALYLCASSSRLAGGNSYNEQFFGPGTRLTVL.

This clonotype was picked up many times. CDR3 sequence (DNA): TGTGCCAGCATGAAGGGGGGGGAGCTGTTTTTT. This gives the protein CASMKGGELFF. The rearrangement joins TRBV27 to TRBJ2-2; possible D gene TRBD1, 5 bases. Trimming removed 7 bases from V and 8 bases from J, with 8 bases in between. The CDR3 has 11 residues. Germline loops: CDR1 MNHEY, CDR2 SMNVEV (reference sequence).

This clonotype was counted many times. The chain uses TRBV20-1 and TRBJ1-3; D gene unclear. The CDR3 totals 11 residues. Trimming took 6 bases from V and 4 from J, leaving 7 bases between them. Germline CDR1 reads DFQATT; CDR2 reads SNEGSKA (reference sequence). The CDR3 spells CSAVHGNTIYF. CDR3 nucleotide sequence: TGCAGTGCGGTGCACGGAAACACCATATATTTT.

In its sample, this clonotype was seen many times. The chain joins TRBV30 to TRBJ2-1; D is ambiguous. The length of the CDR3 is 14 residues. CDR1 is GTSNPN and CDR2 is SVGIG in the germline V gene (reference sequence). The V end lost 2 bases, the J end lost 5 bases, and 13 bases lay between the germline ends. The CDR3: CAWSRRAGHNEQFF. As DNA, the CDR3 is TGTGCCTGGAGTCGCCGGGCAGGCCACAATGAGCAGTTCTTC.

Ten or more counts support this clonotype. The chain carries TRBV7-6 and TRBJ2-5, with TRBD1 identical over 11 bases. The CDR3 is made up of 15 amino acids. Looked up from germline, CDR1 is SGHVS and CDR2 is FNYEAQ. J gave up 5 bases and V 8 bases, and 10 bases lay outside the gene matches. The CDR3 DNA follows: TGTGCCAGCCGGGACAGGGGGGTCCAGGCGGAGACCCAGTACTTC. This translates into CASRDRGVQAETQYF.